The rows below give T cell receptor beta chains drawn from one sample of a study of blood T cells in healthy people across ages. MiXCR was run by TCRdb on the 5' RACE reads, yielding one entry per CDR3 protein. Among just over 800,000 distinct CDR3 sequences listed, about 59% were seen once. Sequenced: blood. All receptors come from a man younger than 40 in good health. Both conserved end residues are part of each CDR3. Each record gives: V gene, D gene, J gene, clone size, CDR3 DNA, CDR3 protein. D genes are given only for firm matches. Only some rows state a clone size, as once, few, many or a class for expanded clones.

TRBV9	TRBD2	TRBJ2-5	once	TGTGCCAGCAGCGTAGTGGGTAGCGGGGGTGAGACCCAGTACTTC	CASSVVGSGGETQYF
TRBV12-3/TRBV12-4	TRBD2	TRBJ2-7	.	TGTGCCAGCAGGGGGGGGTCGGACTACGAGCAGTACTTC	CASRGGSDYEQYF
TRBV20-1	.	TRBJ1-6	.	TGCAGTGCCAGCCCCGGGAATCGGGCGAATTCACCCCTCCACTTT	CSASPGNRANSPLHF
TRBV5-1	.	TRBJ2-5	.	TGCGCCAGCAGCTGGGGGACAAAACAGGCCGCAGAGACCCAGTACTTC	CASSWGTKQAAETQYF
TRBV13	.	TRBJ2-3	.	TGTGCCAGCAGCCCCAAACAGGGCGGCCCAGATACGCAGTATTTT	CASSPKQGGPDTQYF
TRBV9	.	TRBJ2-7	.	TGTGCCAGCAGCCCAGAGGGAAGGGCAGGGACACCCTACGAGCAGTACTTC	CASSPEGRAGTPYEQYF
TRBV7-9	.	TRBJ1-2	few	TGTGCCAGCAGCTTAGCAGAGAACTATGGCTACACCTTC	CASSLAENYGYTF
TRBV5-1	.	TRBJ2-7	.	TGCGCCAGCAGCTTGTGGACCCACGAGGACGAGCAGTACTTC	CASSLWTHEDEQYF
TRBV27	.	TRBJ1-1	.	TGTGCCAGCAGTTACTCCGGGGACACTGAAGCTTTCTTT	CASSYSGDTEAFF
TRBV6-5	TRBD1	TRBJ1-2	few	TGTGCCAGCAGCGTTGACAGGGACTCTGGCTACACCTTC	CASSVDRDSGYTF
TRBV7-6	.	TRBJ2-3	once	TGTGCCAGCAGCTTAGCGGGGGGGCCGCCAGATACGCGGTATTTT	CASSLAGGPPDTRYF
TRBV12-3/TRBV12-4	.	TRBJ2-1	.	TGTGCCAGCAGTACAGACAGTATCTCCTACAATGAGCAGTTCTTC	CASSTDSISYNEQFF
TRBV4-1	.	TRBJ2-3	.	TGCGCCAGCAGCCAAGATCACAGCACAGATGCGCAGTATTTT	CASSQDHSTDAQYF
TRBV20-1	.	TRBJ2-7	few	TGCAGTGCTAGCCTCTCCTACGAGCAGTACTTC	CSASLSYEQYF
TRBV7-8	.	TRBJ1-2	.	TGTGCCAGCAGTCCCAGGACAGCACTTAGAGGCTACACCTTC	CASSPRTALRGYTF
TRBV30	TRBD1	TRBJ1-5	.	TGTGCCTGGAGAGCGGGACAGGGGCACAACCAGCCCCAGCATTTT	CAWRAGQGHNQPQHF
TRBV4-1	.	TRBJ2-1	.	TGCGCCAGCAGCCAAGTTGGGCCCGAGCAGTTCTTC	CASSQVGPEQFF
TRBV20-1	TRBD2	TRBJ2-7	.	TGCAGTGCTAGAGAGGGTAGCGGGGGCTCCTACGAGCAGTACTTC	CSAREGSGGSYEQYF
TRBV20-1	TRBD1	TRBJ1-5	.	TGCAGTGCCCTCGACAGGGGAATACAGCCCCAGCATTTT	CSALDRGIQPQHF
TRBV29-1	.	TRBJ2-3	.	TGCAGCGTTGAAGATAGGGGGAGCGAGGAAACAGATACGCAGTATTTT	CSVEDRGSEETDTQYF
TRBV7-2	TRBD2	TRBJ2-1	.	TGTGCCAGCAGCTTAGCAGCGGGGACCCACAATGAGCAGTTCTTC	CASSLAAGTHNEQFF
TRBV28	.	TRBJ2-7	.	TGTGCCAGCAGTTATCAGGGAACGACCTACGAGCAGTACTTC	CASSYQGTTYEQYF
TRBV7-9	TRBD2	TRBJ2-5	.	TGTGCCAGCAGCCCCCTTAGCGGGGGACACCAAGAGACCCAGTACTTC	CASSPLSGGHQETQYF
TRBV4-3	.	TRBJ2-3	.	TGCGCCAGCAGCCAAGAGGGCCCGGGGGGCACAGATACGCAGTATTTT	CASSQEGPGGTDTQYF
TRBV12-3/TRBV12-4	TRBD2	TRBJ2-7	.	TGTGCCAGCAGTTTAAATTTAGTAGCGGGGGGGTGCGAGCAGTACTTC	CASSLNLVAGGCEQYF
TRBV15	TRBD1	TRBJ1-5	.	TGTGCCACCAGCCAGGGGGGGGGAAGACAGCCCCAGCATTTT	CATSQGGGRQPQHF
TRBV7-2	TRBD2	TRBJ2-7	.	TGTGCCAGCACCACCATCGCGGGGGGGCTTAACGGGCAGTACTTC	CASTTIAGGLNGQYF
TRBV20-1	.	TRBJ2-4	.	TGCAGTGCCCCGGCAGTCTTGGAGGTCGCCAAAAACATTCAGTACTTC	CSAPAVLEVAKNIQYF
TRBV6-2/TRBV6-3	TRBD1	TRBJ1-5	few	TGTGCCAGCAGTTACGGGGACAGAAATCAGCCCCAGCATTTT	CASSYGDRNQPQHF
TRBV4-2	.	TRBJ2-3	.	TGTGCCAGCAGCCAAGTTGAGGGGCTAACAGATACGCAGTATTTT	CASSQVEGLTDTQYF
TRBV4-3	TRBD2	TRBJ2-1	.	TGCGCCAGCAGCCAAGCGGGTAGCGGGGGTGAGCAGTTCTTC	CASSQAGSGGEQFF
TRBV7-9	.	TRBJ1-2	.	TGTGCCAGCAGCCTGGACACGTGGACTGGCTACACCTTC	CASSLDTWTGYTF
TRBV10-3	TRBD2	TRBJ2-3	.	TGTGCCATCAGTGAAGTTCGGGGGGGCGGGGGAAGACCACCAGATACGCAGTATTTT	CAISEVRGGGGRPPDTQYF
TRBV29-1	.	TRBJ2-1	.	TGCAGCGTTGACACAGGGTCCTACAATGAGCGGTTCTTC	CSVDTGSYNERFF
TRBV24-1	.	TRBJ2-1	.	TGTGCCACCAGTGGTGACGGAGTATCCCACAATGAGCAGTTCTTC	CATSGDGVSHNEQFF
TRBV25-1	TRBD1	TRBJ1-2	few	TGTGCCAGCACTGAGGGGGCAGGCGGCTACACCTTC	CASTEGAGGYTF
TRBV6-1	TRBD1	TRBJ2-5	.	TGTGCCAGCATGGGAGTTCCGACAGGGTGGGAGACCCAGTACTTC	CASMGVPTGWETQYF
TRBV20-1	TRBD1	TRBJ2-7	.	TGCAGTGCTCTCCCGGGGACAGGGACCTACGAGCAGTACTTC	CSALPGTGTYEQYF
TRBV2	.	TRBJ2-3	.	TGTGCCAGCAGTGAACCCGTGGGGGGCTGGGGGAATACGCAGTATTTT	CASSEPVGGWGNTQYF
TRBV9	.	TRBJ2-7	many	TGTGCCAGCAGCGTAGGGGGGAGCTCCTACGAGCAGTACTTC	CASSVGGSSYEQYF
TRBV12-3/TRBV12-4	.	TRBJ2-3	few	TGTGCCAGCAGCCCGGCCTTAGCCAGCGCTGCGCAGTATTTT	CASSPALASAAQYF
TRBV27	.	TRBJ2-7	.	TGTGCCAGCAGTTTATCGAGGGCAGCCCACGAGCAGTACTTC	CASSLSRAAHEQYF
TRBV5-1	.	TRBJ2-1	.	TGCGCCAGCAGCTTGTTGGTAGTGGGGAACAATGAGCAGTTCTTC	CASSLLVVGNNEQFF
TRBV7-2	TRBD1	TRBJ1-2	.	TGTGCCAGCAGCTTAGTAGGGGGCCGATCTCCGGGACAGGGGAACAATGGCTACACCTTC	CASSLVGGRSPGQGNNGYTF
TRBV27	TRBD1	TRBJ2-1	.	TGTGCCAGCAGCATATCGGGACAGGGTAACAATGAGCAGTTCTTC	CASSISGQGNNEQFF
TRBV13	TRBD2	TRBJ2-7	.	TGTGCCAGCAGCGGCGGGACTAGGCTTAGCGAGCAGTACTTC	CASSGGTRLSEQYF
TRBV28	.	TRBJ2-7	.	TGTGCCAGCAGTTTCCGAGGGGGACCACCCTACGAGCAGTACTTC	CASSFRGGPPYEQYF
TRBV4-3	.	TRBJ2-5	.	TGCGCCAGCAGCCAAAGCTGGGGGCAAGAGACCCAGTACTTC	CASSQSWGQETQYF
TRBV29-1	.	TRBJ2-6	.	TGCAGCGTTTTGGGACGGACCTCTGGGGCCAACGTCCTGACTTTC	CSVLGRTSGANVLTF
TRBV4-3	.	TRBJ2-7	.	TGCGCCAGCAGCCAATGGGTACAGGGCGACGAGCAGTACTTC	CASSQWVQGDEQYF
TRBV24-1	TRBD2	TRBJ2-7	.	TGTGCCACCAGCTCTGGGACTAGCCGGCCCTACGAGCAGTACTTC	CATSSGTSRPYEQYF
TRBV2	TRBD2	TRBJ2-3	few	TGTGCCAGCAGTCTTCAGCGGGGCGCGGATACGCAGTATTTT	CASSLQRGADTQYF
TRBV6-5	TRBD1	TRBJ1-1	.	TGTGCCAGCAGGGGGACAGGGGCCACTGAAGCTTTCTTT	CASRGTGATEAFF
TRBV2	.	TRBJ1-2	.	TGTGCCAGCAGTGAAGACGGAACTAACTATGGCTACACCTTC	CASSEDGTNYGYTF